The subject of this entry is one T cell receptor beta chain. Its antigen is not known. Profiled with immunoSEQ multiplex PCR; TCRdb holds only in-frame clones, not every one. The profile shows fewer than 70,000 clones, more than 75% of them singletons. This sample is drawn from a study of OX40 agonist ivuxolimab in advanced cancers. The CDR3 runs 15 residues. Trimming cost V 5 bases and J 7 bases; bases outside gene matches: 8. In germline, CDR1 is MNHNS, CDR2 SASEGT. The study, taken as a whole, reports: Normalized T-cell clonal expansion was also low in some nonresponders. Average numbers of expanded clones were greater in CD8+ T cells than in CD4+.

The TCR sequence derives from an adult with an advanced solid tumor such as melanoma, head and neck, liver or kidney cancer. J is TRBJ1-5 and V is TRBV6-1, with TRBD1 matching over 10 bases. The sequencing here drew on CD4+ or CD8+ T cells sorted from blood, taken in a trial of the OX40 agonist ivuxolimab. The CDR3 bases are TGTGCCAGCAGTCAAACCGGGACAGGGGCCCAGCCCCAGCATTTT. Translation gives CASSQTGTGAQPQHF.